What follows are 18 T cell receptor beta chains derived from one specimen sequenced in a study of monozygotic twins with inflammatory bowel disease (dated by TCRdb to about 2019). The library was made by 5' RACE. Sequenced on an Illumina HiSeq 2500. Reprocessed by TCRdb, the reads give a single entry per CDR3 protein sequence, without DNA. This sample's listing comprises approximately 330,000 distinct CDR3 sequences. Of the sample, roughly 2% falls within the top ten clones. Source material: blood. Source of these receptors: a human donor with ulcerative colitis or Crohn's disease, or a healthy co-twin of an affected twin (not recorded which).

The V call is TRBV15, the J call TRBJ2-7; TCRdb proposes TRBD1, but this gene call is untestable without DNA. The CDR3 has 12 residues. Germline CDR1 LNHNV, CDR2 YYDKDF (reference sequence). CDR3 sequence: CATSRTPYEQYF. Looking up the rest from reference TRBV15 and TRBJ2-7 gives the full variable domain: DAMVIQNPRYQVTQFGKPVTLSCSQTLNHNVMYWYQQKSSQAPKLLFHYYDKDFNNEADTPDNFQSRRPNTSFCFLDIRSPGLGDTAMYLCATSRTPYEQYFGPGTRLTVT.

The chain combines TRBV12-3 or TRBV12-4 with TRBJ2-7. The CDR3 consists of 12 residues. The CDR3 spells CASSKTTYEQYF.

The chain has TRBV5-1 and TRBJ2-2; TCRdb outputs TRBD1, but without DNA this stays unchecked. This CDR3 has 16 residues. The germline gives CDR1 SGHRS, CDR2 YFSETQ. The CDR3 loop is CASSEEDRGNTGELFF.

CDR3 region: CASRPSRGEENTEAFF. V and J are TRBV5-1 and TRBJ1-1; TCRdb lists TRBD1, though no DNA is available to test this call. Germline V gives CDR1 SGHRS, CDR2 YFSETQ. The CDR3 has 16 residues.

The chain is built from TRBV3-1 and TRBJ2-7. Germline V gives CDR1 LGHDT, CDR2 YNNKEL (reference sequence). CDR3 length: 13 amino acids. CDR3 sequence reads: CASSARMPYEQYF.

The chain couples TRBV6-1 to TRBJ2-6; checking the TCRdb D call of TRBD1 is not possible without DNA. The CDR3 has 15 amino acids. Germline CDR1 and CDR2: MNHNS and SASEGT. CDR3: CASRGGWSGANVLTF.

The CDR3 region is CASSLDRSGETDTQYF. This chain connects TRBV7-9 to TRBJ2-3; without DNA, the TCRdb call of TRBD2 cannot be checked. Looked up from germline, CDR1 is SEHNR and CDR2 is FQNEAQ (reference sequence). The CDR3 covers 16 residues.

The chain carries TRBV6-4 and TRBJ1-2; TCRdb selects TRBD1, and the lack of DNA leaves this call unchecked. Looked up from germline, CDR1 is MRHNA and CDR2 is SNTAGT. CDR3 length: 14 residues. CDR3 residues: CANSDSAGGSGYTF.

This chain connects TRBV20-1 to TRBJ2-1. Germline assignment: CDR1 DFQATT and CDR2 SNEGSKA (reference sequence). CDR3 length: 13 residues. The CDR3 is CSAATVKGNEQFF.

The J gene is TRBJ2-7, the V gene TRBV7-2; the D call of TRBD1 rests on TCRdb alone, since no DNA is present to check it. Germline V gene data show CDR1 as SGHTA and CDR2 as FQGNSA. CDR3 size: 14 residues. This CDR3 is CASSLRVGASEQYF.

The chain links TRBV3-1 to TRBJ2-7; there is no DNA to check the TCRdb D call of TRBD1. The CDR3 contains 15 residues. The germline CDR1 and CDR2 sequences are LGHDT and YNNKEL (reference sequence). The CDR3: CASSQETGTIYEQYF.

This chain connects TRBV5-1 to TRBJ2-3. Germline V gene lookup returns CDR1 SGHRS and CDR2 YFSETQ. This CDR3 has 14 amino acids. CDR3 in amino acids: CASKVASFTDTQYF.

V is TRBV7-2 and J is TRBJ2-1. This CDR3 contains 14 residues. The V gene's germline CDR1 is SGHTA and CDR2 FQGNSA. CDR3: CASSLESVANEQFF.

The chain carries TRBV7-9 and TRBJ2-6; TCRdb gives TRBD1 as the D gene, but with no DNA this cannot be confirmed. Germline CDR1 SEHNR, CDR2 FQNEAQ (reference sequence). The CDR3 length is 15 residues. This CDR3 is CASSLMGPGANVLTF.

The chain uses TRBV15 and TRBJ2-5; TCRdb selects TRBD2, and the lack of DNA leaves this call unchecked. The CDR3 is 14 amino acids. CDR1 is LNHNV, CDR2 YYDKDF, per germline (reference sequence). The CDR3 region is CATVAGGNQETQYF.

The chain is built from TRBV29-1 and TRBJ2-1; TCRdb's assignment of TRBD2 cannot be checked, as there is no DNA. CDR3 length: 16 amino acids. Germline V gene lookup returns CDR1 SQVTM and CDR2 ANQGSEA. CDR3 residues: CSVDYRASAAYNEQFF.

The V call is TRBV10-3, the J call TRBJ2-7; the D gene TCRdb calls, TRBD2, cannot be checked with no DNA. This CDR3 is 18 amino acids long. Germline V gene sequence: CDR1 ENHRY, CDR2 SYGVKD. This CDR3 reads CAISEVIAGVRNAYEQYF.

This chain links TRBV9 with TRBJ1-1; without DNA, the TCRdb call of TRBD1 cannot be checked. Germline V CDR1 and CDR2: SGDLS, YYNGEE. The CDR3 covers 14 residues. The CDR3 is CASSSASMNTEAFF.